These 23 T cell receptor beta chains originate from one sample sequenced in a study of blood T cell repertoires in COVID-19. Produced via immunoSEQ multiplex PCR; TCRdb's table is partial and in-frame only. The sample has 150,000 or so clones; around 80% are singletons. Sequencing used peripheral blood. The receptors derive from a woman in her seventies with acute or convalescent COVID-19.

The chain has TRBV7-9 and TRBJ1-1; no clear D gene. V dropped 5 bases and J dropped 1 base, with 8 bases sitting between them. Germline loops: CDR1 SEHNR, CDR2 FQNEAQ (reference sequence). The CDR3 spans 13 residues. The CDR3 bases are TGTGCCAGCAGCCTCCCCCCGAACACTGAAGCTTTCTTT. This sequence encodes CASSLPPNTEAFF.

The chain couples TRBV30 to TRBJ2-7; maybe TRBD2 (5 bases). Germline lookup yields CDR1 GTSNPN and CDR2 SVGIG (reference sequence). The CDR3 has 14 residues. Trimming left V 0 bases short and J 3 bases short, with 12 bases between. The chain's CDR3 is CAWSVGGSFYEQYF. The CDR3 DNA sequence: TGTGCCTGGAGTGTTGGAGGCAGTTTCTACGAGCAGTACTTC.

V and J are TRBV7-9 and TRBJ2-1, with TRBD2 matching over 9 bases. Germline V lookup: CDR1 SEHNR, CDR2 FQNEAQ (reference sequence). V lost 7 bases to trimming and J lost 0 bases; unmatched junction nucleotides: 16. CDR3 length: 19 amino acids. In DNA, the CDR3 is TGTGCCAGCACTTCTGGGGGTAGCGGGGGCCCAAGCTCCTACAATGAGCAGTTCTTC. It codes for CASTSGGSGGPSSYNEQFF.

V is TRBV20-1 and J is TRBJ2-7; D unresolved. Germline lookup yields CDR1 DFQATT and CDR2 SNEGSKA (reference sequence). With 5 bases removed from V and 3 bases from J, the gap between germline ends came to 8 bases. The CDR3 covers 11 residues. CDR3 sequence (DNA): TGCAGTGCTCGCAACAGCTACGAGCAGTACTTC. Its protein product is CSARNSYEQYF.

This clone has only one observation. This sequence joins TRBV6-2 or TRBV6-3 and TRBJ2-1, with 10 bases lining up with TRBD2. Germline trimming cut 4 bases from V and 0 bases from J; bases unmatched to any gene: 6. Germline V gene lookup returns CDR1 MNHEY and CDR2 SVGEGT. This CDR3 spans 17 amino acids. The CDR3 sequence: CASSSGLAQSSYNEQFF. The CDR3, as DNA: TGTGCCAGCAGTTCGGGACTAGCGCAGAGCTCCTACAATGAGCAGTTCTTC.

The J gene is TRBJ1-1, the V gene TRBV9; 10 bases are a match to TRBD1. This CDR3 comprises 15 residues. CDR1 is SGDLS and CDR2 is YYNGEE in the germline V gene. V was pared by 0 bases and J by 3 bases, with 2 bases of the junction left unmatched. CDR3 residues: CASSVEGQGYTEAFF. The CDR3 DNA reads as TGTGCCAGCAGCGTAGAGGGACAGGGGTACACTGAAGCTTTCTTT.

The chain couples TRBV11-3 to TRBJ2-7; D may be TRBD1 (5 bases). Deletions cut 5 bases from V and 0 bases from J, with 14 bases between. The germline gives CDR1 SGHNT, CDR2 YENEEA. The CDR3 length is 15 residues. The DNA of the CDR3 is TGTGCCAGCAGCCCCGTGCTAGGGGCCTCCTACGAGCAGTACTTC. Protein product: CASSPVLGASYEQYF.

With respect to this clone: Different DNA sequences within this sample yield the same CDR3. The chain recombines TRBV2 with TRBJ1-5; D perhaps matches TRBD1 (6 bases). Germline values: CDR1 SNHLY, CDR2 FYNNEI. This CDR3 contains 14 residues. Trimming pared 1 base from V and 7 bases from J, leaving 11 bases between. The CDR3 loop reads CASSEGRGRQPQHF. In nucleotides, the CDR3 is TGTGCCAGCAGTGAAGGCAGGGGTAGGCAGCCCCAGCATTTT.

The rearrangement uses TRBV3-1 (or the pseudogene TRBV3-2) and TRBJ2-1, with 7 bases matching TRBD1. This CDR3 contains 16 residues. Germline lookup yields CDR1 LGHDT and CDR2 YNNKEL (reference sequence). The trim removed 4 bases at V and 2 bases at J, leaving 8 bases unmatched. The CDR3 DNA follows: TGTGCCAGCAGCCGACACGGGACAGAGACCTACAATGAGCAGTTCTTC. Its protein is CASSRHGTETYNEQFF.

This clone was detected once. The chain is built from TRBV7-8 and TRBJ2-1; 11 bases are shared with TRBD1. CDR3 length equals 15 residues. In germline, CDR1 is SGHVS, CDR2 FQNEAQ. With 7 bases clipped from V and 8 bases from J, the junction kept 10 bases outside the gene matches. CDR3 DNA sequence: TGTGCCAGCACCCCCCGGACAGGGGGCGGTGATGAGCAGTTCTTC. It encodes CASTPRTGGGDEQFF.

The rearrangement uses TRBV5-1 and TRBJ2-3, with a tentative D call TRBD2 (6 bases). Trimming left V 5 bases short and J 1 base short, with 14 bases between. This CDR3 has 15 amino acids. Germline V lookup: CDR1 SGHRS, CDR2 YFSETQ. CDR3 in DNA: TGCGCCAGCAGGTTCGGAGGCGGGGGCACAGATACGCAGTATTTT. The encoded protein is CASRFGGGGTDTQYF.

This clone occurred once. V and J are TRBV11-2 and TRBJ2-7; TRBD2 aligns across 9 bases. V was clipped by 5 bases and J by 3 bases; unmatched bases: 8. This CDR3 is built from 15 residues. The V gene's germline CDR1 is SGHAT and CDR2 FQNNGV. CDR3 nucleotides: TGTGCCAGCAGCCTAACGCGGGGGGGATACTACGAGCAGTACTTC. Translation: CASSLTRGGYYEQYF.

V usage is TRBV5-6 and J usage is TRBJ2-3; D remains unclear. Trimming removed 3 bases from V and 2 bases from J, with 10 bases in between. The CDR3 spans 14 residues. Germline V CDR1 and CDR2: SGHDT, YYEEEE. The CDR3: CASSSIMYTDTQYF. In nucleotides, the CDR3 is TGTGCCAGCAGCTCTATTATGTACACAGATACGCAGTATTTT.

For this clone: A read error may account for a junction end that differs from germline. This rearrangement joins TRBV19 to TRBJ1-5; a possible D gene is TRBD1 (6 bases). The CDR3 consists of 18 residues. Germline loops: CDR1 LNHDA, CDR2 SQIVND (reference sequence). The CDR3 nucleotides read TGTGCCAGTAGTCTAGAGTTTACAGGGTCAGGGGGCAATCAGCCCCAGCATTTT. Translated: CASSLEFTGSGGNQPQHF.

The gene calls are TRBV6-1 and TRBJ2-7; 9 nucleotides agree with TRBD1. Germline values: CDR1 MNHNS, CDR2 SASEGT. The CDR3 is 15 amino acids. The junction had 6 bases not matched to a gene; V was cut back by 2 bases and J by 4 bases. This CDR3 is CASSETRDRVYEQYF. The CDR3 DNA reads TGTGCCAGCAGTGAAACTCGGGACAGGGTATACGAGCAGTACTTC.

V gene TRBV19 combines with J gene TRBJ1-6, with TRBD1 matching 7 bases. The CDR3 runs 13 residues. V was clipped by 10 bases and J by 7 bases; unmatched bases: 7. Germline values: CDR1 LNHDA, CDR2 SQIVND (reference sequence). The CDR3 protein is CATTGTVNSPLHF. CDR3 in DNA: TGTGCCACCACCGGGACAGTAAATTCACCCCTCCACTTT.

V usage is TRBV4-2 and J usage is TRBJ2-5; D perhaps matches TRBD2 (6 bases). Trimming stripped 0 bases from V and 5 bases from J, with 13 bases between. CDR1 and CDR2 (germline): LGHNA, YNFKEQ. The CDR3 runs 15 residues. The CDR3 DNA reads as TGTGCCAGCAGCCAAGATTGGCGAGCGGGCGAGACCCAGTACTTC. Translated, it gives CASSQDWRAGETQYF.

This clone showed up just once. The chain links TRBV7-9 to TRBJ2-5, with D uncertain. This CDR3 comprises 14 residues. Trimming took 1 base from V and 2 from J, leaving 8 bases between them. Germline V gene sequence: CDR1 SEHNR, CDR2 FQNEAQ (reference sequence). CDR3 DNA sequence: TGTGCCAGCAGCTTAGGGGCCAAACAAGAGACCCAGTACTTC. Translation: CASSLGAKQETQYF.

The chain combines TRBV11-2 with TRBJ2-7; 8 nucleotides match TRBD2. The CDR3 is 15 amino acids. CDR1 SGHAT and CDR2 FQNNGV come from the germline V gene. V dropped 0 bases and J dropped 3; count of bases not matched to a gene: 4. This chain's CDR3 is CASSLESGGNYEQYF. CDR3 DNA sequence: TGTGCCAGCAGCTTAGAGTCGGGAGGGAACTACGAGCAGTACTTC. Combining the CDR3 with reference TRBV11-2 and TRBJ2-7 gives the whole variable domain EAGVAQSPRYKIIEKRQSVAFWCNPISGHATLYWYQQILGQGPKLLIQFQNNGVVDDSQLPKDRFSAERLKGVDSTLKIQPAKLEDSAVYLCASSLESGGNYEQYFGPGTRLTVT.

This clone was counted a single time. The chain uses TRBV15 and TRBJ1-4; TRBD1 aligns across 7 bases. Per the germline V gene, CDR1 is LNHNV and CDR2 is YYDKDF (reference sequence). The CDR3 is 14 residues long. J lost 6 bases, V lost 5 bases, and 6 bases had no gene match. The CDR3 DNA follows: TGTGCCACCAGCGACAGGGAAGAAGATGAAAAACTGTTTTTT. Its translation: CATSDREEDEKLFF.

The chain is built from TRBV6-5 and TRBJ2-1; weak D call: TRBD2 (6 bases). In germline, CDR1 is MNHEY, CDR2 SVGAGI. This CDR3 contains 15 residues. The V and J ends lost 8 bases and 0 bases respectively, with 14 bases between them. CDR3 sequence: CASLKNSGSYNEQFF. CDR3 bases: TGTGCCAGCCTAAAGAATAGCGGCTCCTACAATGAGCAGTTCTTC.

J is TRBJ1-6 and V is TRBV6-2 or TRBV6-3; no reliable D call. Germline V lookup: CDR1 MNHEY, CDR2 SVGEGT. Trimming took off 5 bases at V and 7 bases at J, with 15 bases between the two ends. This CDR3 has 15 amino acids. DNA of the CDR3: TGTGCCAGCAGTACCGCGGCCCCTGAGAATTCACCCCTCCACTTT. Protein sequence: CASSTAAPENSPLHF.

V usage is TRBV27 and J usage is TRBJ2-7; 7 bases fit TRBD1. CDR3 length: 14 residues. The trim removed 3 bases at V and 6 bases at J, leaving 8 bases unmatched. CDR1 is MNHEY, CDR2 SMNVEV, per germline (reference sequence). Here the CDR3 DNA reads TGTGCCAGCAGTTTTGGACAGGTTGTAGGCGAGCAGTACTTC. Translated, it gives CASSFGQVVGEQYF.